The rows below give T cell receptor beta chains drawn from one sample of a study of blood T cell repertoires in COVID-19. TCRdb's table, derived via immunoSEQ multiplex PCR, lists solely in-frame clones and lacks some. The sample records some 83,000 clones, about nine tenths being singletons. Sequenced material: peripheral blood. The receptors were gathered from a man aged 80 or over in a cohort sampled during active COVID-19. Each CDR3 is given with its conserved first and last residue.

CDR3 protein	V gene	J gene
CASSESGTGYEQYF	TRBV25-1	TRBJ2-7
CASSKKAGDSYEQYF	TRBV19	TRBJ2-7
CASSLGGSSEKLFF	TRBV5-1	TRBJ1-4
CASSQVVGGATDTQYF	TRBV4-2	TRBJ2-3
CASSLAVSTDTQYF	TRBV5-1	TRBJ2-3
CASSFQGSQETQYF	TRBV7-2	TRBJ2-5
CASSPRTRRAKNIQYF	TRBV21-1	TRBJ2-4
CASSWEGGETQYF	TRBV5-1	TRBJ2-5
CAIRATGEANYGYTF	TRBV10-3	TRBJ1-2
CASSQDWQGTEAFF	TRBV3-1/TRBV3-2	TRBJ1-1
CASSSGTSGGSYEQYF	TRBV5-4	TRBJ2-7
CATDDRRGGNTEAFF	TRBV28	TRBJ1-1
CASSARRGGRAGELFF	TRBV4-3	TRBJ2-2
CASSRTGDEAFF	TRBV11-3	TRBJ1-1
CASSLNRGTETQYF	TRBV7-9	TRBJ2-5
CAISPNGLAGNTIYF	TRBV10-3	TRBJ1-3
CASSWSGSGDTEAFF	TRBV5-1	TRBJ1-1
CASSKLAGGSSTDTQYF	TRBV7-8	TRBJ2-3
CASSVGLRQGRVTYEQYF	TRBV9	TRBJ2-7
CASSFPRDRGTTDTQYF	TRBV7-2	TRBJ2-3
CASSVVAGPTDTQYF	TRBV9	TRBJ2-3
CATSRAGLRNSPLHF	TRBV15	TRBJ1-6
CATSLAGGTGELFF	TRBV2	TRBJ2-2
CASSPRISMDNEQFF	TRBV18	TRBJ2-1
CASSLKTGGMTEAFF	TRBV7-2	TRBJ1-1
CASSTQIGAGTVNIQYF	TRBV19	TRBJ2-4
CASSGSRQGEYEQFF	TRBV10-2	TRBJ2-1
CSARLGYEQYF	TRBV20-1	TRBJ2-7
CASSQDRGGEKLFF	TRBV7-2	TRBJ1-4
CASSPGLAAGELFF	TRBV11-3	TRBJ2-2
CASSLLARETQYF	TRBV18	TRBJ2-5
CSVQQGANEKLFF	TRBV29-1	TRBJ1-4
CASSVADRGPTEAFF	TRBV2	TRBJ1-1
CASKGEGNQPQHF	TRBV19	TRBJ1-5
CASSIKASGGPIQETQYF	TRBV19	TRBJ2-5
CASSGTRGPGELFF	TRBV18	TRBJ2-2
CASSQESGGRPDEQYF	TRBV3-1/TRBV3-2	TRBJ2-7